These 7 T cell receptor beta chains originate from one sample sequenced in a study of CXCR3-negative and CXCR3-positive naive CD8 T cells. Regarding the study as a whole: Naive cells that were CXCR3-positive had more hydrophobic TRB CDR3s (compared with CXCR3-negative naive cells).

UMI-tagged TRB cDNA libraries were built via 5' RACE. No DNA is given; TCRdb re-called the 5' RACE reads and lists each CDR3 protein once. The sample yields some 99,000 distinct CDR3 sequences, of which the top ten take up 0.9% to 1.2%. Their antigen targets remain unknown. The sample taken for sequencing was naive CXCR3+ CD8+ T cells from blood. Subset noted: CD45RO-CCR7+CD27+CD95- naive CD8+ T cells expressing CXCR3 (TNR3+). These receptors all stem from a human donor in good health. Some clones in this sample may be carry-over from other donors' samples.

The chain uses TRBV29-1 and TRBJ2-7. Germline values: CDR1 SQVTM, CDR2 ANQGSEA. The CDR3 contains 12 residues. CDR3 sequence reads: CSYTGNSYEQYF.

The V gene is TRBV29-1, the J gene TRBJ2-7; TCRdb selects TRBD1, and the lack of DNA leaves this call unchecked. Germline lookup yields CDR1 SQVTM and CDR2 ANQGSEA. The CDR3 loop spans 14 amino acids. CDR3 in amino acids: CSVLDRGYSYEQYF.

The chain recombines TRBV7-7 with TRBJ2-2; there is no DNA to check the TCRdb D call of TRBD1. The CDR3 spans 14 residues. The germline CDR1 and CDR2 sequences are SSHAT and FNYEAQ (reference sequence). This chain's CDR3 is CASSPETGSGELFF.

This chain's CDR3 is CSARGDSATTPYEQYF. The V call is TRBV20-1, the J call TRBJ2-7; absent DNA, TCRdb's TRBD2 call cannot be checked. Germline V lookup: CDR1 DFQATT, CDR2 SNEGSKA (reference sequence). The CDR3 contains 16 residues.

CDR3 residues: CASSLATANYGYTF. The V and J genes are TRBV7-9 and TRBJ1-2. Germline CDR1 SEHNR, CDR2 FQNEAQ (reference sequence). The CDR3 is made up of 14 amino acids.

CDR3 sequence: CASSSLDSAYEQYF. The genes are TRBV7-9 and TRBJ2-7. Germline V gives CDR1 SEHNR, CDR2 FQNEAQ (reference sequence). The CDR3 consists of 14 residues.

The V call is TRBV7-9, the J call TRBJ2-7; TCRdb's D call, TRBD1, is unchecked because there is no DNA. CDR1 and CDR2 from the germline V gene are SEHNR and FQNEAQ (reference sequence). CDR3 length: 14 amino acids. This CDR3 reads CASSSQDSLYERYF.